The 17 T cell receptor beta chains reported below all come from one sample, sequenced in a study of blood T cell repertoires in COVID-19. Measured with immunoSEQ multiplex PCR; TCRdb has only the in-frame clones, and not every one. The sample lists 30,000 or so clones, over 75% occurring once. Sequenced: peripheral blood. Receptors originate from a man aged 60 to 75 with active COVID-19.

This chain uses TRBV12-3 or TRBV12-4 with TRBJ2-1; no clear D. The CDR3 spans 13 residues. The V gene lost 0 bases and the J gene lost 9 bases, with 9 bases spanning the gap. The CDR3 loop reads CASSLARTGEQFF. CDR3 DNA sequence: TGTGCCAGCAGTTTAGCGAGAACCGGTGAGCAGTTCTTC.

V usage is TRBV11-1 and J usage is TRBJ1-2; 9 bases agree with TRBD1. There are 16 residues in the CDR3. CDR1 and CDR2 (germline): SGHAT, FQDESV (reference sequence). V was clipped by 5 bases and J by 8 bases; unmatched bases: 15. The CDR3 is CASSLHLTGGAYGYTF. The CDR3 DNA is TGTGCCAGCAGCCTTCACCTTACAGGGGGCGCTTACGGCTACACCTTC.

This chain joins TRBV6-6 and TRBJ2-1, with 15 positions matching TRBD2. Per germline, CDR1 MNHNY and CDR2 SVGAGI (reference sequence). The ends lost 6 bases at V and 10 bases at J; junction bases unmatched: 7. The CDR3 totals 15 residues. The chain's CDR3 is CASSFRTSGRVEQFF. The CDR3, as DNA: TGTGCCAGCAGCTTCAGGACTAGCGGGAGGGTCGAGCAGTTCTTC.

The chain combines TRBV5-4 with TRBJ1-3, with 7 positions matching TRBD1. Germline V lookup: CDR1 SGHNT, CDR2 YYREEE (reference sequence). The CDR3 totals 16 residues. Unmatched junction bases numbered 5, after V lost 0 bases and J lost 2 bases. CDR3 in amino acids: CASSLEGASAGNTIYF. The CDR3 bases are TGTGCCAGCAGCTTGGAGGGGGCTTCGGCTGGAAACACCATATATTTT. The full variable domain, rest sourced from reference TRBV5-4 and TRBJ1-3, is ETGVTQSPTHLIKTRGQQVTLRCSSQSGHNTVSWYQQALGQGPQFIFQYYREEENGRGNFPPRFSGLQFPNYSSELNVNALELDDSALYLCASSLEGASAGNTIYFGEGSWLTVV.

This sequence joins TRBV24-1 and TRBJ2-1; 13 nucleotides align to TRBD2. The CDR3 consists of 17 residues. With V trimmed by 2 bases and J by 4 bases, 4 bases remained unmatched. Per the germline V gene, CDR1 is KGHDR and CDR2 is SFDVKD. CDR3 protein: CATSDSRLAGGYNEQFF. The CDR3 DNA reads as TGTGCCACCAGTGATTCGCGACTAGCGGGGGGATACAATGAGCAGTTCTTC.

The chain recombines TRBV5-1 with TRBJ2-1, with 7 bases matching TRBD2. There are 15 residues in the CDR3. Germline-derived CDR1 and CDR2 are SGHRS and YFSETQ. V lost 0 bases and J lost 8; bases outside the gene matches: 8. In nucleotides, the CDR3 is TGCGCCAGCAGCTTGGAGTCCGGGAGGTCAGATGAGCAGTTCTTC. Translated, it gives CASSLESGRSDEQFF. The entire variable domain, with the rest obtained from reference TRBV5-1 and TRBJ2-1, is as follows: KAGVTQTPRYLIKTRGQQVTLSCSPISGHRSVSWYQQTPGQGLQFLFEYFSETQRNKGNFPGRFSGRQFSNSRSEMNVSTLELGDSALYLCASSLESGRSDEQFFGPGTRLTVL.

This rearrangement joins TRBV4-1 to TRBJ1-5, with D perhaps TRBD1 (5 bases). The V gene lost 0 bases and the J gene lost 3 bases, with 9 bases spanning the gap. Germline V lookup: CDR1 MGHRA, CDR2 YSYEKL. The CDR3 runs 15 residues. CDR3 protein: CASSQDLGANQPQHF. CDR3 nucleotides: TGCGCCAGCAGCCAAGATCTAGGGGCCAATCAGCCCCAGCATTTT.

This rearrangement joins TRBV12-3 or TRBV12-4 to TRBJ1-2, with D possibly being TRBD1 (5 bases). Trimming cost V 7 bases and J 5 bases, with 11 bases left between them. This CDR3 contains 12 residues. CDR3 in amino acids: CASTLGQYGYTF. As DNA, the CDR3 is TGTGCCAGCACCTTGGGGCAGTATGGCTACACCTTC.

The rearrangement links TRBV4-3 to TRBJ2-6, with a possible D match to TRBD1 (6 bases). The germline V gene has CDR1 LGHNA and CDR2 YSLEER. Trimming removed 2 bases at V and 4 bases at J, with 12 bases between. The CDR3 is made up of 16 amino acids. CDR3 amino acids: CASSQLRGTGANVLTF. The CDR3 bases are TGCGCCAGCAGCCAACTCAGGGGTACAGGGGCCAACGTCCTGACTTTC.

The chain joins TRBV6-5 to TRBJ2-1, with D possibly being TRBD1 (6 bases). The V gene's germline CDR1 is MNHEY and CDR2 SVGAGI. The CDR3 extends over 13 amino acids. V gave up 4 bases and J gave up 9 bases, with 13 bases separating them. In DNA, the CDR3 is TGTGCCAGCAGTTCCCACAGGGTCGGTGAGCAGTTCTTC. Translation gives CASSSHRVGEQFF.

The V gene is TRBV19, the J gene TRBJ1-6; 10 bases match TRBD1. CDR1 is LNHDA and CDR2 is SQIVND in the germline V gene (reference sequence). This CDR3 comprises 14 residues. With V trimmed by 6 bases and J by 9 bases, 5 bases remained unmatched. This CDR3 reads CASSGTGDSSPLHF. The CDR3 DNA reads TGTGCCAGTAGCGGGACAGGGGATAGTTCACCCCTCCACTTT.

The gene calls are TRBV20-1 and TRBJ2-7; tentative D call: TRBD1 (5 bases). Germline CDR1 and CDR2: DFQATT and SNEGSKA (reference sequence). This CDR3 has 13 amino acids. V lost 3 bases to trimming and J lost 0 bases, with 9 bases between them. In nucleotides, the CDR3 is TGCAGTGCTAGTAACAGGAGCTCCTACGAGCAGTACTTC. It codes for CSASNRSSYEQYF.

The chain joins TRBV3-1 (or the pseudogene TRBV3-2) to TRBJ1-1, with 7 bases matching TRBD1. V lost 0 bases and J lost 0; bases outside the gene matches: 4. The CDR3 is 16 amino acids. Germline CDR1 reads LGHDT; CDR2 reads YNNKEL (reference sequence). In DNA, the CDR3 is TGTGCCAGCAGCCAAGATCTGGGACAGCTGAACACTGAAGCTTTCTTT. It codes for CASSQDLGQLNTEAFF.

In its sample, this clone was seen once. The chain joins TRBV12-3 or TRBV12-4 to TRBJ1-1; tentative D call: TRBD1 (6 bases). This CDR3 region has 12 residues. V lost 3 bases and J lost 5, with 7 bases in between. The CDR3 here is CASSFQGTEAFF. The DNA of the CDR3 is TGTGCCAGCAGTTTTCAGGGGACTGAAGCTTTCTTT.

The J gene is TRBJ2-1, the V gene TRBV2; 9 positions match TRBD2. Germline assignment: CDR1 SNHLY and CDR2 FYNNEI. J lost 8 bases, V lost 7 bases, and 9 bases had no gene match. The CDR3 spans 14 residues. As DNA, the CDR3 is TGTGCCAGCATCGGGATAGCGGGAGCCTATGAGCAGTTCTTC. It yields the protein CASIGIAGAYEQFF.

V is TRBV6-1 and J is TRBJ2-7, with D possibly being TRBD1 (5 bases). Trimming pared 3 bases from V and 3 bases from J, leaving 9 bases between. Germline CDR1 is MNHNS and CDR2 is SASEGT. The CDR3 is 13 residues long. The CDR3 nucleotides read TGTGCCAGCAGTGATGGTAGGGGCTACGAGCAGTACTTC. Its protein product is CASSDGRGYEQYF.

CDR3 DNA: TGTGCCAGCTCACCACCCAGGGCGCAATCACCCCTCCACTTT. This codes for CASSPPRAQSPLHF. The gene calls are TRBV18 and TRBJ1-6; possibly TRBD1 for D (5 bases). CDR3 length: 14 amino acids. V was pared by 0 bases and J by 10 bases, with 10 bases between. Germline CDR1 KGHSH, CDR2 LQKENI.